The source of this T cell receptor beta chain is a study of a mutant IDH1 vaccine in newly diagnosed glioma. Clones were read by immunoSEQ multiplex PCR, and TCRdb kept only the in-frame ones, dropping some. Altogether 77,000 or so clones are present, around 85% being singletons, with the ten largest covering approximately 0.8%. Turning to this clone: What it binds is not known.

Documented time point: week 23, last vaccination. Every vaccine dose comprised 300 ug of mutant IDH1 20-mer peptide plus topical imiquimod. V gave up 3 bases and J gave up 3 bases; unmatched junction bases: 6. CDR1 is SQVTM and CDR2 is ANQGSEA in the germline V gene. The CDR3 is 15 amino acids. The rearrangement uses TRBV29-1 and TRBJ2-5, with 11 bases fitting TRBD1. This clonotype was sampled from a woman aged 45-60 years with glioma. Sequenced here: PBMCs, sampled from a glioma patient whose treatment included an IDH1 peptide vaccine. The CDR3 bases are TGCAGCGTTGATCGAAGGGACAGGGGGAAAGAGACCCAGTACTTC. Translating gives CSVDRRDRGKETQYF.